The sample holds one count of the clone carrying this T cell receptor (beta chain). At one boundary the junction diverges from the germline segment, which might be a read error. The record originates from a study of blood T cell repertoires in COVID-19. Germline values: CDR1 SGHDT, CDR2 YYEEEE. The CDR3 is 14 amino acids. Measured with immunoSEQ multiplex PCR; TCRdb has only the in-frame clones, and not every one. The table lists roughly 17,000 clones, roughly 93% of them singletons. This TCR derives from a human donor in a cohort sampled during active COVID-19. The sequenced sample was peripheral blood. This chain connects TRBV5-6 to TRBJ1-4, with D possibly TRBD1 on 6 matching bases. CDR3 amino acids: CASSLATGLPLVSF. Written as DNA, the CDR3 is TGTGCCAGCAGCTTGGCGACAGGATTACCGCTCGTCTCTTTT.